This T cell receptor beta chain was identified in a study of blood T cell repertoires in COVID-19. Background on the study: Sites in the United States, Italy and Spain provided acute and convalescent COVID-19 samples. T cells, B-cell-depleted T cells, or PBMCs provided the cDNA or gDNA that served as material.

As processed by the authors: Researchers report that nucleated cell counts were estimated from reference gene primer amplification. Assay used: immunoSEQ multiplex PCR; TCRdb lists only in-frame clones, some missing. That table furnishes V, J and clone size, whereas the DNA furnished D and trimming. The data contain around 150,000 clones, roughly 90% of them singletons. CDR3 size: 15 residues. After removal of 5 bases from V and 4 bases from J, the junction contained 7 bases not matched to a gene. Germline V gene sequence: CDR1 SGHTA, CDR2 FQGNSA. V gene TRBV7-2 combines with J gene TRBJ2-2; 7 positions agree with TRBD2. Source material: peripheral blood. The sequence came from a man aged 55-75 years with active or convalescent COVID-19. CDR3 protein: CASSTRRGSTGELFF. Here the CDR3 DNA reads TGTGCCAGCAGCACCCGGCGGGGGAGCACCGGGGAGCTGTTTTTT.